The T cell receptor (beta chain) under discussion was sequenced for a study of blood T cell repertoires in COVID-19. Clones were sequenced by immunoSEQ multiplex PCR, and TCRdb holds only the in-frame ones, with some missing. The table lists tens of thousands of clones, 79% of them singletons, with about a quarter in the top ten. Germline V gives CDR1 SGDLS, CDR2 YYNGEE. This CDR3 comprises 20 residues. The V end lost 0 bases, the J end lost 0 bases, and 19 bases lay between the germline ends. The chain combines TRBV9 with TRBJ2-6, with D perhaps TRBD1 (5 bases). Sequenced material: peripheral blood. This receptor was identified in a man between 60 and 70 years old with active or convalescent COVID-19. This CDR3 reads CASSVVGAAGPHSGANVLTF. The CDR3 DNA reads TGTGCCAGCAGCGTAGTTGGGGCGGCAGGGCCCCACTCTGGGGCCAACGTCCTGACTTTC.